This entry describes one TCR beta chain. The data originate from a study of blood T cell repertoires in COVID-19. Overall study context: Sample material is recorded as cDNA or gDNA derived from T cells, B-cell-depleted T cells, or PBMCs.

Sequencing was performed with immunoSEQ multiplex PCR; in TCRdb, only in-frame clones are kept and a portion is missing. The table lists roughly 400,000 clones, roughly 84% of them singletons, with about 1.4% in the top ten. The germline gives CDR1 SGHAT, CDR2 FQNNGV. CDR3 size: 16 residues. V lost 2 bases, J lost 9 bases, and 10 bases stayed unmatched. Residents of 24 US areas, aged roughly 18 to 89 years, made up the participants. Each participant's cohort was designated according to participant-reported clinical history. The study recruited exposed participants who had met a COVID-19 case within 2 weeks before entry.

The rearrangement uses TRBV11-2 and TRBJ1-4, with 9 bases identical to TRBD1. Sequenced input: PBMCs or T cells enriched from blood (not recorded which). The receptor was derived from a woman younger than 35 who had been exposed to COVID-19. In DNA form, the CDR3 reads TGTGCCAGCAGCTTAAGGTTGGAACAGGGGGCAAAAAAACTGTTTTTT. This codes for CASSLRLEQGAKKLFF.